The rows below give T cell receptor beta chains drawn from one sample of a study of blood T cell repertoires in COVID-19. This table comes from immunoSEQ multiplex PCR, and its TCRdb copy is limited to in-frame clones, with some not included. The data hold about 220,000 clones, with approximately 92% observed a single time. What was sequenced was PBMCs or T cells enriched from blood (not recorded which). These receptor sequences come from a woman younger than 30 in a cohort exposed to, infected with or recovered from COVID-19 (not recorded which). Both conserved end residues are part of each CDR3. The order of the fields is clone size, V gene, J gene, D gene, CDR3 length, CDR3 protein, CDR3 DNA. D genes are given only for firm matches. A row's size may be missing; if present it is once, few, many or a size class.

abundance: NA; v_gene: TRBV4-2; j_gene: TRBJ2-3; d_gene: NA; len: 19; CDR3aa: CASSQGRPEGRRVADTQYF; CDR3nt: TGTGCCAGCAGCCAAGGTCGCCCCGAAGGGAGGAGGGTGGCAGATACGCAGTATTTT
abundance: NA; v_gene: TRBV5-1; j_gene: TRBJ1-6; d_gene: NA; len: 14; CDR3aa: CASSLTQGYSPLHF; CDR3nt: TGCGCCAGCAGCTTAACACAGGGCTATTCACCCCTCCACTTT
abundance: NA; v_gene: TRBV12-3/TRBV12-4; j_gene: TRBJ1-5; d_gene: NA; len: 13; CDR3aa: CASSFSGEQPQHF; CDR3nt: TGTGCCAGCAGTTTCAGCGGGGAACAGCCCCAGCATTTT
abundance: once; v_gene: TRBV19; j_gene: TRBJ1-5; d_gene: NA; len: 17; CDR3aa: CASTMSTGPHLEEPQHF; CDR3nt: TGTGCCAGTACTATGTCAACAGGACCCCACCTCGAGGAGCCCCAGCATTTT
abundance: NA; v_gene: TRBV10-1; j_gene: TRBJ1-4; d_gene: NA; len: 15; CDR3aa: CASTQYRGSNEKLFF; CDR3nt: TGCGCCAGCACTCAATATAGGGGCTCTAATGAAAAACTGTTTTTT
abundance: few; v_gene: TRBV19; j_gene: TRBJ2-3; d_gene: NA; len: 13; CDR3aa: CASRSGNGDTQYF; CDR3nt: TGTGCCAGTAGGTCAGGAAATGGGGATACGCAGTATTTT
abundance: NA; v_gene: TRBV10-3; j_gene: TRBJ2-7; d_gene: NA; len: 15; CDR3aa: CAISEWPSRTPEQYF; CDR3nt: TGTGCCATCAGTGAGTGGCCCTCTCGAACCCCGGAGCAGTACTTC
abundance: once; v_gene: TRBV27; j_gene: TRBJ2-7; d_gene: NA; len: 13; CDR3aa: CASSLRVSYEQYF; CDR3nt: TGTGCCAGCAGTTTGCGGGTTTCCTACGAGCAGTACTTC
abundance: NA; v_gene: TRBV5-1; j_gene: TRBJ2-3; d_gene: TRBD2; len: 16; CDR3aa: CASSPFSGGAKDTQYF; CDR3nt: TGCGCCAGCAGCCCTTTTTCCGGGGGGGCGAAAGATACGCAGTATTTT
abundance: NA; v_gene: TRBV5-1; j_gene: TRBJ2-1; d_gene: TRBD2; len: 14; CDR3aa: CASSPGLAGLERFF; CDR3nt: TGCGCCAGCTCCCCGGGACTAGCGGGACTTGAGCGGTTCTTC
abundance: NA; v_gene: TRBV28; j_gene: TRBJ1-2; d_gene: NA; len: 12; CDR3aa: CASTGVNYGYTF; CDR3nt: TGTGCCAGCACGGGGGTTAACTATGGCTACACCTTC
abundance: NA; v_gene: TRBV15; j_gene: TRBJ2-1; d_gene: TRBD1; len: 15; CDR3aa: CATSRDPTGMNEQFF; CDR3nt: TGTGCCACCAGCAGAGATCCGACAGGGATGAATGAGCAGTTCTTC
abundance: NA; v_gene: TRBV6-6; j_gene: TRBJ2-1; d_gene: TRBD2; len: 15; CDR3aa: CASSYWSSGTDEQFF; CDR3nt: TGTGCCAGCAGTTACTGGTCTAGCGGGACCGATGAGCAGTTCTTC
abundance: NA; v_gene: TRBV11-2; j_gene: TRBJ1-6; d_gene: NA; len: 13; CDR3aa: CASSLAPFSPLHF; CDR3nt: TGTGCCAGCAGCTTAGCTCCCTTTTCACCCCTCCACTTT
abundance: NA; v_gene: TRBV7-3; j_gene: TRBJ2-1; d_gene: NA; len: 15; CDR3aa: CASSPSNQGWNEQFF; CDR3nt: TGTGCCAGCAGCCCCTCCAACCAGGGGTGGAATGAGCAGTTCTTC
abundance: NA; v_gene: TRBV5-6; j_gene: TRBJ2-4; d_gene: NA; len: 15; CDR3aa: CASSKTVIAKNIQYF; CDR3nt: TGTGCCAGCAGTAAGACAGTGATAGCCAAAAACATTCAGTACTTC